Each of the 21 T cell receptor beta chains below was sequenced from the same sample in a study of blood T cell repertoires in COVID-19. Here immunoSEQ multiplex PCR was the method, and the copy in TCRdb shows in-frame clones only, minus some. Of almost 200,000 clones listed, 70% to 90% were seen once; the top ten hold roughly 8.1%. Sample: PBMCs or T cells enriched from blood (not recorded which). The receptors derive from a woman aged 18-29 years who had recovered from COVID-19.

CDR3 DNA sequence: TGTGCCAGCAGTCGGACAGGGGGCGGCAACAGGGGGAATCAGCCCCAGCATTTT. Its translation is CASSRTGGGNRGNQPQHF. This sequence joins TRBV27 and TRBJ1-5, with 11 bases lining up with TRBD1. Germline-derived CDR1 and CDR2 are MNHEY and SMNVEV (reference sequence). V trimming: 5 bases; J trimming: 4 bases; junction bases outside the gene matches: 13. This CDR3 has 18 amino acids.

V and J are TRBV10-2 and TRBJ1-6; 8 nucleotides match TRBD1. J gave up 6 bases and V 6 bases, and 13 bases lay outside the gene matches. The CDR3 loop spans 17 amino acids. Germline CDR1 and CDR2: WSHSY and SAAADI. Written as DNA, the CDR3 is TGCGCCAGCAGCGACCTGACAGGGGCTGGGGGTAATTCACCCCTCCACTTT. Translating it yields CASSDLTGAGGNSPLHF.

V and J are TRBV27 and TRBJ2-1, with 9 positions matching TRBD1. Germline-derived CDR1 and CDR2 are MNHEY and SMNVEV (reference sequence). The CDR3 has 15 residues. The ends lost 6 bases at V and 4 bases at J; junction bases unmatched: 7. The CDR3 bases are TGTGCCAGCAGCGCTCCGGGACAGGGTTACAATGAGCAGTTCTTC. It specifies CASSAPGQGYNEQFF.

The V and J genes are TRBV7-9 and TRBJ2-5, with 7 nucleotides matching TRBD1. The V gene end was trimmed by 1 base and the J gene end by 1 base; junction bases not matched to a gene: 0. Looked up from germline, CDR1 is SEHNR and CDR2 is FQNEAQ (reference sequence). The CDR3 covers 14 residues. This CDR3 is CASSLDRGQETQYF. Written as DNA, the CDR3 is TGTGCCAGCAGCTTAGACAGGGGCCAAGAGACCCAGTACTTC.

The DNA of the CDR3 is TGCGCCAGAGCCAAGAGGACCTTAAGGACATCTAACTATGGCTACACCTTC. Translated, it gives CARAKRTLRTSNYGYTF. V usage is TRBV10-1 and J usage is TRBJ1-2, with D perhaps matching TRBD1 (5 bases). The ends were cut back, 9 bases at V and 0 bases at J, with 23 bases in the middle. The CDR3 length is 17 residues. The germline CDR1 and CDR2 sequences are WNHNN and SYGVQD (reference sequence).

In nucleotides, the CDR3 is TGTGCCAGCAGCGGATACAGGGCAGGTACTGAAGCTTTCTTT. Its translation: CASSGYRAGTEAFF. The chain couples TRBV11-2 to TRBJ1-1; perhaps TRBD1 as D (6 bases). V was trimmed by 5 bases and J by 5 bases, leaving 15 bases between them. Germline V gene data show CDR1 as SGHAT and CDR2 as FQNNGV. This CDR3 has 14 residues.

The DNA for the CDR3 is TGTGCCAGCACCCCGTGGAGGGCTAGCAATCAGCCCCAGCATTTT. Translating gives CASTPWRASNQPQHF. The chain links TRBV28 to TRBJ1-5; D remains ambiguous. V was shortened by 7 bases and J by 0 bases, with 13 bases between the two germline ends. CDR3 size: 15 residues. Per the germline V gene, CDR1 is MDHEN and CDR2 is SYDVKM.

The J gene is TRBJ2-3, the V gene TRBV29-1, with 7 bases fitting TRBD2. Germline lookup yields CDR1 SQVTM and CDR2 ANQGSEA. V lost 7 bases to trimming and J lost 0 bases; unmatched junction nucleotides: 4. The CDR3 has 13 residues. Here the CDR3 DNA reads TGCAGCGCGAGAGCGGGGAGCACAGATACGCAGTATTTT. Translating it yields CSARAGSTDTQYF.

This CDR3 is CASSSAGNYGYTF. The CDR3 bases are TGTGCCAGCAGCAGCGCAGGGAACTATGGCTACACCTTC. V and J are TRBV13 and TRBJ1-2, with D perhaps matching TRBD1 (5 bases). V gave up 5 bases and J gave up 2 bases, with 9 bases separating them. CDR3 length equals 13 residues. The germline gives CDR1 PRHDT, CDR2 FYEKMQ (reference sequence). The whole variable domain, filled in from reference TRBV13 and TRBJ1-2, reads AAGVIQSPRHLIKEKRETATLKCYPIPRHDTVYWYQQGPGQDPQFLISFYEKMQSDKGSIPDRFSAQQFSDYHSELNMSSLELGDSALYFCASSSAGNYGYTFGSGTRLTVV.

The chain couples TRBV15 to TRBJ1-3; the D gene is possibly TRBD1 (5 bases). This CDR3 has 18 residues. Germline assignment: CDR1 LNHNV and CDR2 YYDKDF (reference sequence). The V and J ends lost 0 bases and 0 bases respectively, with 15 bases between them. Here the CDR3 DNA reads TGTGCCACCAGCAGAGATCTCGGGGGGACCATCTCTGGAAACACCATATATTTT. Residues: CATSRDLGGTISGNTIYF.

In this sample, this clone turned up many times. The gene calls are TRBV2 and TRBJ2-2, with a weak D call TRBD2 (6 bases). The CDR3 has 16 amino acids. The ends were cut back, 6 bases at V and 0 bases at J, with 14 bases in the middle. Germline V CDR1 and CDR2: SNHLY, FYNNEI. CDR3 bases: TGTGCCAGCAGCGTCGAGGGACTGGCGAACACCGGGGAGCTGTTTTTT. Encoded protein: CASSVEGLANTGELFF.

The CDR3 loop reads CASSLASGGGYGYTF. For the CDR3, the DNA is TGTGCCAGCAGCTTGGCTTCAGGGGGCGGCTATGGCTACACCTTC. The genes are TRBV5-6 and TRBJ1-2, with 8 bases fitting TRBD1. Trimming at V came to 0 bases and at J to 4 bases, leaving 5 bases not matched to a gene. The CDR3 length is 15 residues. Germline values: CDR1 SGHDT, CDR2 YYEEEE.

The CDR3 DNA is TGTGCCAGCAGTTCCGGGACAGCTGAGGGTGAGACCCAGTACTTC. Its translation is CASSSGTAEGETQYF. The rearrangement links TRBV28 to TRBJ2-5, with TRBD1 identical over 7 bases. This CDR3 spans 15 amino acids. Germline CDR1 is MDHEN and CDR2 is SYDVKM. After removal of 4 bases from V and 5 bases from J, the junction contained 10 bases not matched to a gene.

The genes are TRBV2 and TRBJ2-3; 14 nucleotides align to TRBD2. Germline V CDR1 and CDR2: SNHLY, FYNNEI. The CDR3 covers 16 residues. V lost 6 bases and J lost 4; bases outside the gene matches: 6. The CDR3 reads CASSRLAGGPADTQYF. CDR3 nucleotide sequence: TGTGCCAGCAGCCGACTAGCGGGGGGGCCAGCAGATACGCAGTATTTT.

The V and J genes are TRBV14 and TRBJ1-2; 8 bases line up with TRBD1. The ends lost 3 bases at V and 4 bases at J; junction bases unmatched: 1. The CDR3 loop spans 13 amino acids. Germline CDR1 SGHDN, CDR2 FVKESK. This CDR3 reads CASSHGQGYGYTF. CDR3 bases: TGTGCCAGCAGCCACGGACAGGGCTATGGCTACACCTTC.

The rearrangement links TRBV29-1 to TRBJ2-1; 8 bases map to TRBD1. Germline CDR1 reads SQVTM; CDR2 reads ANQGSEA. This CDR3 region has 16 residues. The ends lost 6 bases at V and 5 bases at J; junction bases unmatched: 15. The CDR3 DNA is TGCAGCGTACCCTCCCCCAGGGGGCGGGTTGACAATGAGCAGTTCTTC. This translates into CSVPSPRGRVDNEQFF.

The chain joins TRBV7-2 to TRBJ2-7, with 7 bases matching TRBD1. V shed 2 bases, J shed 6 bases, and the junction held 7 bases outside the gene matches. The CDR3 is 14 residues long. The germline CDR1 and CDR2 sequences are SGHTA and FQGNSA. This CDR3 reads CASSLHSRQGEQYF. The DNA for the CDR3 is TGTGCCAGCAGCTTACACTCCCGACAGGGCGAGCAGTACTTC.

The genes are TRBV12-5 and TRBJ2-1, with TRBD2 identical over 11 bases. The V gene end was trimmed by 6 bases and the J gene end by 7 bases; junction bases not matched to a gene: 23. Germline-derived CDR1 and CDR2 are LGHNT and FRNRAP. The CDR3 runs to 20 residues. CDR3 loop: CASGAGTSGIQHPDMNEQFF. DNA for the CDR3: TGTGCTAGTGGAGCCGGGACTAGCGGTATTCAACACCCGGATATGAATGAGCAGTTCTTC.

A few counts support this clone. The chain employs TRBV9 and TRBJ1-3; 7 positions match TRBD1. There are 14 residues in the CDR3. Unmatched junction bases numbered 2, after V lost 3 bases and J lost 2 bases. Germline V lookup: CDR1 SGDLS, CDR2 YYNGEE. DNA of the CDR3: TGTGCCAGCAGCGCCGGGACAGCTGGAAACACCATATATTTT. This gives the protein CASSAGTAGNTIYF.

J is TRBJ2-2 and V is TRBV6-4; a weak D match, TRBD2 (5 bases). CDR1 is MRHNA, CDR2 SNTAGT, per germline. Trimming took 7 bases from V and 3 from J, leaving 12 bases between them. The CDR3 extends over 14 amino acids. CDR3 loop: CASKWQRDTGELFF. The CDR3 DNA sequence: TGTGCCAGCAAGTGGCAGAGGGACACCGGGGAGCTGTTTTTT.

V gene TRBV7-9 combines with J gene TRBJ2-5, with 8 bases identical to TRBD1. From germline, CDR1 is SEHNR and CDR2 FQNEAQ (reference sequence). V dropped 5 bases and J dropped 4; count of bases not matched to a gene: 6. The CDR3 runs 14 residues. The CDR3 region is CASSETGVGETQYF. The CDR3 DNA follows: TGTGCCAGCAGCGAGACAGGGGTTGGAGAGACCCAGTACTTC.